The 11 T cell receptor beta chains given below trace back to one sample, sequenced in a study of beta chain features in type 1 diabetes. Every bit of the isolated RNA underwent reverse transcription, so sequencing read expressed TCRB transcripts. The table came from immunoSEQ multiplex PCR; TCRdb's copy has only in-frame clones and leaves some out. The table lists hundreds of thousands of clones, 14% of them singletons, with approximately 0.024% in the top ten. The sequenced sample was naive CD4+ T cells from blood. The receptors originated from a woman in her thirties or forties in good health.

The rearrangement joins TRBV10-2 to TRBJ2-1; 11 bases line up with TRBD1. The CDR3 contains 14 residues. CDR1 and CDR2 from the germline V gene are WSHSY and SAAADI. J lost 5 bases, V lost 6 bases, and 3 bases had no gene match. CDR3 nucleotide sequence: TGCGCCAGCAGCGGGACAGGGGGGAACAATGAGCAGTTCTTC. Amino acids: CASSGTGGNNEQFF.

This clone turned up a few times. The chain couples TRBV5-1 to TRBJ2-1, with 8 bases aligning to TRBD1. The length of the CDR3 is 17 residues. Trimming removed 5 bases from V and 4 bases from J; junction bases left unmatched: 14. Germline V lookup: CDR1 SGHRS, CDR2 YFSETQ. The CDR3 DNA reads TGCGCCAGCAGTTTGACCGGTCAGGGGGCTTTTTACAATGAGCAGTTCTTC. Its protein product is CASSLTGQGAFYNEQFF. Full variable domain (outside the CDR3, taken from reference TRBV5-1 and TRBJ2-1): KAGVTQTPRYLIKTRGQQVTLSCSPISGHRSVSWYQQTPGQGLQFLFEYFSETQRNKGNFPGRFSGRQFSNSRSEMNVSTLELGDSALYLCASSLTGQGAFYNEQFFGPGTRLTVL.

This chain connects TRBV15 to TRBJ1-2; D remains ambiguous. V was pared by 0 bases and J by 1 base, with 9 bases between. CDR3 length equals 15 residues. Germline lookup yields CDR1 LNHNV and CDR2 YYDKDF (reference sequence). The CDR3 spells CATSRDRGSNYGYTF. In nucleotides, the CDR3 is TGTGCCACCAGCAGAGATCGCGGCAGTAACTATGGCTACACCTTC.

This clone was seen only a few times. The rearrangement uses TRBV2 and TRBJ2-3; possible D gene TRBD1, 5 bases. The ends were cut back, 5 bases at V and 6 bases at J, with 15 bases in the middle. The length of the CDR3 is 14 residues. Germline lookup yields CDR1 SNHLY and CDR2 FYNNEI. The CDR3 is CASSQGATWDTQYF. Here the CDR3 DNA reads TGTGCCAGCAGTCAAGGGGCTACGTGGGATACGCAGTATTTT.

The chain is built from TRBV18 and TRBJ2-3; TRBD1 might be the D (6 bases). This CDR3 has 14 amino acids. V was trimmed by 5 bases and J by 4 bases, leaving 13 bases between them. The germline CDR1 and CDR2 sequences are KGHSH and LQKENI. CDR3 nucleotide sequence: TGTGCCAGCTCAGTGACAGGTTCGGCAGATACGCAGTATTTT. Its protein product is CASSVTGSADTQYF.

V is TRBV18 and J is TRBJ1-5; D is unclear. V dropped 5 bases and J dropped 0 bases, with 5 bases sitting between them. Germline lookup yields CDR1 KGHSH and CDR2 LQKENI. This CDR3 is built from 13 residues. This chain's CDR3 is CASSSDSNQPQHF. CDR3 DNA sequence: TGTGCCAGCTCATCAGATAGCAATCAGCCCCAGCATTTT. The full variable domain, in which reference TRBV18 and TRBJ1-5 provide the parts outside the CDR3, is NAGVMQNPRHLVRRRGQEARLRCSPMKGHSHVYWYRQLPEEGLKFMVYLQKENIIDESGMPKERFSAEFPKEGPSILRIQQVVRGDSAAYFCASSSDSNQPQHFGDGTRLSIL.

In its sample, this clone was seen a few times. The chain uses TRBV27 and TRBJ1-5, with D possibly being TRBD1 (5 bases). This CDR3 has 15 amino acids. V lost 0 bases to trimming and J lost 5 bases, with 11 bases between them. In germline, CDR1 is MNHEY, CDR2 SMNVEV (reference sequence). The CDR3, as DNA: TGTGCCAGCAGTTTATCAGGGGTCTACGATCAGCCCCAGCATTTT. Its protein is CASSLSGVYDQPQHF.

This clone appeared many times. This sequence joins TRBV29-1 and TRBJ2-6; the D is unclear. Trimming pared 1 base from V and 0 bases from J, leaving 4 bases between. From germline, CDR1 is SQVTM and CDR2 ANQGSEA. This CDR3 has 14 residues. CDR3 nucleotide sequence: TGCAGCGTTGAAGGCAGCTCTGGGGCCAACGTCCTGACTTTC. Protein product: CSVEGSSGANVLTF. Combining the CDR3 with reference TRBV29-1 and TRBJ2-6 gives the whole variable domain SAVISQKPSRDICQRGTSLTIQCQVDSQVTMMFWYRQQPGQSLTLIATANQGSEATYESGFVIDKFPISRPNLTFSTLTVSNMSPEDSSIYLCSVEGSSGANVLTFGAGSRLTVL.

CDR3 sequence: CASSLVAGGPNEQFF. The CDR3 DNA reads TGTGCCAGCAGCTTAGTAGCGGGGGGGCCGAATGAGCAGTTCTTC. The J gene is TRBJ2-1, the V gene TRBV13; 11 positions agree with TRBD2. Germline CDR1 is PRHDT and CDR2 is FYEKMQ (reference sequence). The V and J ends lost 1 base and 7 bases, in that order; junction bases with no gene match: 3. The CDR3 loop spans 15 amino acids.

This clone has just a few counts. The CDR3 nucleotides are TGTGCCAGCTCACTGGGACAGGGTAGGGCCAATGAGCAGTTCTTC. The encoded protein is CASSLGQGRANEQFF. The chain links TRBV18 to TRBJ2-1, with 9 nucleotides matching TRBD1. The CDR3 is 15 amino acids. V lost 4 bases and J lost 6; bases outside the gene matches: 7. The V gene's germline CDR1 is KGHSH and CDR2 LQKENI.

The genes are TRBV7-2 and TRBJ2-1; TRBD2 matches 8 bases. Trimming cost V 5 bases and J 6 bases; bases outside gene matches: 9. CDR3 length equals 15 residues. The germline gives CDR1 SGHTA, CDR2 FQGNSA. The CDR3, as DNA: TGTGCCAGCAGCCTTATGGGGCTAGCGGGCAATGAGCAGTTCTTC. This codes for CASSLMGLAGNEQFF.